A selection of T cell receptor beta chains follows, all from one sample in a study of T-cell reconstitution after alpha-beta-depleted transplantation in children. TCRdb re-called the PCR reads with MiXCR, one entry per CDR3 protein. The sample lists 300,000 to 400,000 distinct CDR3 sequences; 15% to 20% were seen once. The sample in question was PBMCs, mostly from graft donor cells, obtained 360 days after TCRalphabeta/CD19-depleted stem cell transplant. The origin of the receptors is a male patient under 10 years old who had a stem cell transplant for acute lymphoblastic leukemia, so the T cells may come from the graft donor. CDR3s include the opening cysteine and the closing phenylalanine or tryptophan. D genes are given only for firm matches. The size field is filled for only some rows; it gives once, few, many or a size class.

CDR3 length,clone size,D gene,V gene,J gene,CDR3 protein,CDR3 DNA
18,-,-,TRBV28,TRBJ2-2,CASSLDLLAGRNTGELFF,TGTGCCAGCAGTTTAGACCTTCTGGCAGGGAGGAACACCGGGGAGCTGTTTTTT
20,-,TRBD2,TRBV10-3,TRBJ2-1,CAIRKQGKGLAGRASNEQFF,TGTGCCATCAGAAAACAGGGTAAGGGACTAGCGGGACGCGCGTCGAATGAGCAGTTCTTC
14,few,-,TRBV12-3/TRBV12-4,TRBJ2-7,CASSLREVAAEQYF,TGTGCCAGCAGTTTGAGGGAGGTGGCCGCCGAGCAGTACTTC
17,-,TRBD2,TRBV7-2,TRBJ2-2,CASSLANPGGRTGELFF,TGTGCCAGCAGCTTAGCCAATCCGGGAGGGCGAACCGGGGAGCTGTTTTTT
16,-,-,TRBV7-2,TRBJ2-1,CASSLMVADSRVEQFF,TGTGCCAGCAGCTTGATGGTAGCGGACAGCCGGGTTGAGCAGTTCTTC
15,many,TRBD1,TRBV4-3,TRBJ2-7,CASSDTGTGVYEQYF,TGCGCCAGCAGTGACACCGGGACAGGTGTTTACGAGCAGTACTTC
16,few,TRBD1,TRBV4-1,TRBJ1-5,CASSQDGTDSNQPQHF,TGCGCCAGCAGCCAAGACGGGACAGATAGCAATCAGCCCCAGCATTTT
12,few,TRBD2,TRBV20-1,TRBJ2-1,CSAKAGVNEQFF,TGCAGTGCTAAGGCGGGGGTAAATGAGCAGTTCTTC
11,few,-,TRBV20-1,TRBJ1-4,CSASAAEKLFF,TGCAGTGCTAGCGCGGCTGAAAAACTGTTTTTT
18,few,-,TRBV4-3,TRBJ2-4,CASSQEWGRVQAKNIQYF,TGCGCCAGCAGCCAAGAATGGGGCAGGGTCCAAGCCAAAAACATTCAGTACTTC
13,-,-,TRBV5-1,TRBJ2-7,CASSLDYSYEQYF,TGCGCCAGCAGCTTGGACTACTCCTACGAGCAGTACTTC
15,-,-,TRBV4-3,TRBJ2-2,CASSQDWWGTGELFF,TGCGCCAGCAGCCAAGATTGGTGGGGGACCGGGGAGCTGTTTTTT
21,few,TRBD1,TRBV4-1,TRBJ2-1,CASSQEDGSGAGGVSYNEQFF,TGCGCCAGCAGCCAAGAGGACGGCTCAGGAGCAGGGGGCGTTTCCTACAATGAGCAGTTCTTC
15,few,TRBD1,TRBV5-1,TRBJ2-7,CASSLRPTGVHEQYF,TGCGCCAGCAGCTTGCGCCCTACAGGGGTGCACGAGCAGTACTTC
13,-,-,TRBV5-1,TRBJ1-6,CASSIRVDSPLHF,TGCGCCAGCAGCATCCGGGTTGATTCACCCCTCCACTTT
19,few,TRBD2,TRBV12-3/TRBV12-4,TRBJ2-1,CASSLVPGLAGSSYNEQFF,TGTGCCAGCAGTTTAGTTCCAGGGCTAGCGGGTTCTTCCTACAATGAGCAGTTCTTC
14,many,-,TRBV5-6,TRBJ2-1,CASSLAGVRNEQFF,TGTGCCAGCAGCTTGGCCGGGGTAAGGAATGAGCAGTTCTTC
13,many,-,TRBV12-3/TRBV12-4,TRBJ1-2,CASSLAGGRIYTF,TGTGCCAGCAGTTTAGCGGGCGGGAGGATCTACACCTTC
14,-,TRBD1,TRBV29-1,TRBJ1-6,CSVKDRGRDAPLHF,TGCAGCGTTAAGGACAGGGGGCGCGACGCTCCCCTCCACTTT
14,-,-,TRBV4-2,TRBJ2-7,CASSQVPSSYEQYF,TGTGCCAGCAGCCAAGTTCCAAGCTCCTACGAGCAGTACTTC
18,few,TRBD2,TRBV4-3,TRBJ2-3,CASSPRFSSGRFTDTQYF,TGCGCCAGCAGCCCCCGGTTTTCTAGCGGGAGGTTCACAGATACGCAGTATTTT
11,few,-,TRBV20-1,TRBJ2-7,CSARNYYEQYF,TGCAGTGCTAGAAACTACTACGAGCAGTACTTC
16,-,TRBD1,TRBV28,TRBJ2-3,CASSFGVGQGMDTQYF,TGTGCCAGCAGTTTTGGGGTCGGACAGGGGATGGATACGCAGTATTTT
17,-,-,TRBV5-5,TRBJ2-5,CASSLDIPGSGQETQYF,TGTGCCAGCAGCTTGGATATTCCGGGTAGCGGCCAAGAGACCCAGTACTTC
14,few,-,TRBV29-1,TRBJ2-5,CSVAGQGGWETQYF,TGCAGCGTTGCTGGTCAGGGCGGGTGGGAGACCCAGTACTTC
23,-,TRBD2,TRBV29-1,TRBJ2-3,CSVEASPPGPGTSDRLWTDTQYF,TGCAGCGTTGAAGCCTCCCCCCCGGGACCCGGGACTAGCGACAGACTATGGACAGATACGCAGTATTTT
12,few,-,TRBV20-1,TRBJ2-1,CSARVRANEQFF,TGCAGTGCTAGAGTCAGGGCTAATGAGCAGTTCTTC
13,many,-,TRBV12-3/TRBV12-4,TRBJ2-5,CASSFQGLETQYF,TGTGCCAGCAGTTTCCAGGGACTCGAGACCCAGTACTTC
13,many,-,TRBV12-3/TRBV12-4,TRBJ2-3,CASRPHNEDTQYF,TGTGCCAGCAGGCCCCATAACGAAGATACGCAGTATTTT
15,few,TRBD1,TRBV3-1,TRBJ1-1,CASSVRTGLNTEAFF,TGTGCCAGCAGCGTTCGGACAGGGCTGAACACTGAAGCTTTCTTT
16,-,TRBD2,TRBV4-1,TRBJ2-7,CASSQVETSGPYEQYF,TGCGCCAGCAGCCAAGTTGAAACTAGCGGCCCCTACGAGCAGTACTTC